This T cell receptor (beta chain) originates from a study of OX40 agonist ivuxolimab in advanced cancers. Across the whole study: The drug used for patients, ivuxolimab, was an agonistic anti-OX40 (CD134) antibody.

TCRdb's copy holds only in-frame clones and misses some; the assay was immunoSEQ multiplex PCR. The sample includes 43,000 or so clones, around 87% of them seen just once. This CDR3 contains 13 residues. Trimming took off 0 bases at V and 6 bases at J, with 9 bases between the two ends. The germline CDR1 and CDR2 sequences are GTSNPN and SVGIG (reference sequence). It was autoimmune disease history or systemic immunosuppression that excluded patients. Study results and caveats: By week 6 at 0.1 to 3.0 mg/kg, blood CD4+ and CD8+ T cells had expanded clonally. Compared with others, partial responders at 0.1-3.0 mg/kg displayed clonal expansion among the lowest.

Comment on this clone: As yet, its antigen is unknown.

Sequenced here: CD4+ or CD8+ T cells sorted from blood, sampled in a trial of the OX40 agonist ivuxolimab. This TCR was sampled from an adult with an advanced solid tumor such as melanoma, head and neck, liver or kidney cancer. This chain uses TRBV30 with TRBJ2-1; D gene uncertain. The CDR3 nucleotides read TGTGCCTGGAGTGTTGATCCCCCCAATGAGCAGTTCTTC. This sequence encodes CAWSVDPPNEQFF.